What follows are 22 T cell receptor beta chains derived from one specimen sequenced in a study of identical twins. MiXCR, applied by TCRdb to the 5' RACE reads, yields one record per CDR3 protein. The top ten hold around 1.5% of the sample, which has about 890,000 distinct CDR3 sequences, around 12% seen once. The same data also went into a second study, on yellow fever vaccine responses in identical twins.

Sequenced: PBMCs. The receptors derive from a woman under 30 in good health.

This clonotype was counted between two and nine times. The chain carries TRBV6-5 and TRBJ1-6; D uncertain. This CDR3 region has 14 residues. Germline lookup yields CDR1 MNHEY and CDR2 SVGAGI. With 2 bases removed from V and 5 bases from J, the gap between germline ends came to 7 bases. This CDR3 reads CASSYPRDNSPLHF. The CDR3 DNA is TGTGCCAGCAGTTACCCCAGAGATAATTCACCCCTCCACTTT.

The V call is TRBV6-5, the J call TRBJ2-4; TRBD1 matches 7 bases. Germline assignment: CDR1 MNHEY and CDR2 SVGAGI. The CDR3 runs to 18 residues. Trimming took 6 bases from V and 3 from J; bases not matched to a gene: 17. CDR3 DNA sequence: TGTGCCAGCAGGTTAACCGGGACAGCCCCTATTGGCAAAAACATTCAGTACTTC. It translates to CASRLTGTAPIGKNIQYF.

There are many counts of this clonotype. The chain recombines TRBV12-3 or TRBV12-4 with TRBJ2-1; TRBD1 agrees at 7 bases. The CDR3 is 11 residues long. With 3 bases clipped from V and 15 bases from J, the junction kept 5 bases outside the gene matches. The CDR3 DNA follows: TGTGCCAGCAGTTTTTCTAGGGACAGGTTCTTC. Protein product: CASSFSRDRFF.

This clonotype has only a few counts. The chain links TRBV14 to TRBJ1-2, with D uncertain. V shed 4 bases and J shed 0 bases, with 12 bases lying between them. CDR3 length: 15 residues. Germline V CDR1 and CDR2: SGHDN, FVKESK. In DNA, the CDR3 is TGTGCCAGCAGCCCTTCACGCCTAGCTAACTATGGCTACACCTTC. Amino acids: CASSPSRLANYGYTF.

The rearrangement joins TRBV5-1 to TRBJ1-6, with D possibly TRBD1 on 6 matching bases. The V end lost 0 bases, the J end lost 8 bases, and 9 bases lay between the germline ends. CDR1 is SGHRS and CDR2 is YFSETQ in the germline V gene. This CDR3 comprises 14 residues. CDR3 DNA: TGCGCCAGCAGCTTGGCGGCAGGGGATTCACCCCTCCACTTT. As protein: CASSLAAGDSPLHF.

This clonotype was seen more than once but under ten times. The V call is TRBV20-1, the J call TRBJ2-5; no clear D. From germline, CDR1 is DFQATT and CDR2 SNEGSKA (reference sequence). The ends were cut back, 4 bases at V and 2 bases at J, with 14 bases in the middle. This CDR3 has 14 residues. CDR3 residues: CSATNTDRQETQYF. Written as DNA, the CDR3 is TGCAGTGCTACGAATACGGACCGACAAGAGACCCAGTACTTC.

The genes are TRBV12-3 or TRBV12-4 and TRBJ2-1; 7 nucleotides align to TRBD1. The CDR3 runs to 13 residues. The V and J ends lost 6 bases and 8 bases, in that order; junction bases with no gene match: 7. CDR3 nucleotide sequence: TGTGCCAGCAGCAGACAGGGCTTCCATGAGCAGTTCTTC. It translates to CASSRQGFHEQFF.

This clonotype was seen ten or more times. The chain has TRBV20-1 and TRBJ2-3, with 9 nucleotides matching TRBD2. Per the germline V gene, CDR1 is DFQATT and CDR2 is SNEGSKA (reference sequence). The CDR3 runs to 14 residues. V shed 5 bases, J shed 2 bases, and the junction held 5 bases outside the gene matches. The CDR3 DNA reads as TGCAGTGCTCCCAGCGGGGGGAACACAGATACGCAGTATTTT. This encodes CSAPSGGNTDTQYF.

The V gene is TRBV6-2 or TRBV6-3, the J gene TRBJ2-7, with 7 bases identical to TRBD1. In germline, CDR1 is MNHEY, CDR2 SVGEGT. The V gene end was trimmed by 5 bases and the J gene end by 5 bases; junction bases not matched to a gene: 9. CDR3 size: 14 residues. The CDR3 sequence: CASSLRDSGDEQYF. In nucleotides, the CDR3 is TGTGCCAGCAGTCTCCGGGACAGCGGCGACGAGCAGTACTTC.

This sequence joins TRBV7-2 and TRBJ2-7; D is possibly TRBD1 (6 bases). This CDR3 contains 13 residues. Germline V CDR1 and CDR2: SGHTA, FQGNSA. V lost 4 bases to trimming and J lost 5 bases, with 12 bases between them. CDR3 coding DNA: TGTGCCAGCAGCTCCCGACCAGGGGACGAGCAGTACGTC. Translation gives CASSSRPGDEQYV.

This sequence joins TRBV11-2 and TRBJ2-5, with 9 bases that match TRBD1. Losses at the gene ends were 5 bases for V and 5 bases for J; bases not matched to a gene: 9. Germline CDR1 and CDR2: SGHAT and FQNNGV. The CDR3 is made up of 15 amino acids. The CDR3 coding sequence is TGTGCCAGCAGCCCCCGGGACAGGGTGCTGGAGACCCAGTACTTC. This sequence encodes CASSPRDRVLETQYF.

This clonotype was observed a handful of times. The V call is TRBV28, the J call TRBJ2-7; TRBD2 aligns across 9 bases. V lost 5 bases and J lost 2; bases outside the gene matches: 7. The CDR3 contains 15 residues. Germline V gene sequence: CDR1 MDHEN, CDR2 SYDVKM. The CDR3 sequence: CASSPPGGRAYEQYF. In DNA, the CDR3 is TGTGCCAGCAGTCCCCCGGGCGGGAGGGCCTACGAGCAGTACTTC. Full variable domain (outside the CDR3, taken from reference TRBV28 and TRBJ2-7): DVKVTQSSRYLVKRTGEKVFLECVQDMDHENMFWYRQDPGLGLRLIYFSYDVKMKEKGDIPEGYSVSREKKERFSLILESASTNQTSMYLCASSPPGGRAYEQYFGPGTRLTVT.

This clonotype was seen more than once but under ten times. V is TRBV19 and J is TRBJ2-1; D is possibly TRBD1 (5 bases). Germline V gene data show CDR1 as LNHDA and CDR2 as SQIVND (reference sequence). This CDR3 has 15 residues. V lost 3 bases and J 2 bases, leaving 11 bases between the germline ends. The CDR3, as DNA: TGTGCCAGTAGTATCGAAGGGGCAACCTACAATGAGCAGTTCTTC. This codes for CASSIEGATYNEQFF.

The chain combines TRBV12-3 or TRBV12-4 with TRBJ2-3; D not resolved. The CDR3 is 15 amino acids. The ends were cut back, 8 bases at V and 0 bases at J, with 15 bases in the middle. The CDR3 bases are TGTGCCAGCTTCATGGGGTTACTTAGCACAGATACGCAGTATTTT. Its translation is CASFMGLLSTDTQYF.

This clonotype was found a few times. The chain carries TRBV6-4 and TRBJ2-2; 11 positions match TRBD1. CDR1 is MRHNA, CDR2 SNTAGT, per germline. The length of the CDR3 is 20 residues. V was pared by 7 bases and J by 0 bases, with 16 bases of the junction left unmatched. In nucleotides, the CDR3 is TGTGCCAGCACCTTATACCGGGACAGGGGGTTTGGGACGAACACCGGGGAGCTGTTTTTT. It is translated as CASTLYRDRGFGTNTGELFF.

J is TRBJ1-5 and V is TRBV3-1; no clear D gene. The CDR3 sequence is 16 residues long. From germline, CDR1 is LGHDT and CDR2 YNNKEL (reference sequence). V lost 4 bases to trimming and J lost 2 bases, with 15 bases between them. The CDR3 sequence: CASSPGFGHGNQPQHF. DNA of the CDR3: TGTGCCAGCAGCCCGGGTTTTGGTCATGGCAATCAGCCCCAGCATTTT.

There are many counts of this clonotype. The chain links TRBV18 to TRBJ2-1; 7 nucleotides match TRBD1. The CDR3 extends over 16 amino acids. Looked up from germline, CDR1 is KGHSH and CDR2 is LQKENI. V lost 4 bases to trimming and J lost 3 bases; unmatched junction nucleotides: 9. The DNA for the CDR3 is TGTGCCAGCTCACTCCGGGACAGCCGTATCTACAATGAGCAGTTCTTC. It specifies CASSLRDSRIYNEQFF.

The table lists this clonotype with a few counts. The gene calls are TRBV7-9 and TRBJ1-5; D might be TRBD1 (6 bases). The CDR3 is 15 residues long. Trimming left V 5 bases short and J 3 bases short, with 14 bases between. Germline CDR1 is SEHNR and CDR2 is FQNEAQ (reference sequence). CDR3 DNA sequence: TGTGCCAGCAGCCGGGAAGGGGGAAACAATCAGCCCCAGCATTTT. It codes for CASSREGGNNQPQHF.

The chain has TRBV20-1 and TRBJ1-4; perhaps TRBD1 as D (6 bases). Germline assignment: CDR1 DFQATT and CDR2 SNEGSKA (reference sequence). The V gene lost 5 bases and the J gene lost 8 bases, with 18 bases spanning the gap. The CDR3 covers 14 residues. CDR3 protein: CSALPQGLGEKLFF. CDR3 sequence (DNA): TGCAGTGCTTTACCACAGGGATTGGGAGAAAAACTGTTTTTT.

This clonotype came up a few times. As DNA, the CDR3 is TGTGCCAGCAGCCAAGAGGCGCGCGGCCCCAACGAGCAGTACTTC. It codes for CASSQEARGPNEQYF. The rearrangement joins TRBV14 to TRBJ2-7; unclear D gene. From germline, CDR1 is SGHDN and CDR2 FVKESK. This CDR3 spans 15 amino acids. V was pared by 0 bases and J by 5 bases, with 14 bases between.

The genes are TRBV15 and TRBJ2-5, with 9 positions matching TRBD1. Trimming at V came to 4 bases and at J to 5 bases, leaving 11 bases not matched to a gene. The CDR3 consists of 16 residues. CDR1 and CDR2 (germline): LNHNV, YYDKDF (reference sequence). As DNA, the CDR3 is TGTGCCACCAGCAAAACGCCGGGACAGGGCAGGGAGACCCAGTACTTC. Its protein is CATSKTPGQGRETQYF.

The chain joins TRBV6-1 to TRBJ1-5; D is undetermined. CDR1 MNHNS and CDR2 SASEGT come from the germline V gene. Trimming shortened V by 7 bases and J by 5 bases, and 15 bases separated the two germline ends. The CDR3 length is 14 residues. This CDR3 is CASTGWGLDQPQHF. The CDR3 nucleotides are TGTGCCAGCACCGGATGGGGTCTCGATCAGCCCCAGCATTTT.